The 23 T cell receptor beta chains reported below all come from one sample, sequenced in a study of shared clonotypes between healthy human individuals. TCRdb keeps only in-frame clones here, not all; method: immunoSEQ multiplex PCR. In the table there are fewer than 650,000 clones, around 78% of which are singletons. Material: PBMCs. Receptors were obtained from a woman aged 40 to 50 in good health. Some clones in this sample may be carry-over from other donors' samples.

Only one count was recorded for this clone. The chain has TRBV27 and TRBJ1-1; tentatively, D is TRBD1 (6 bases). The CDR3 loop spans 15 amino acids. The germline V gene encodes CDR1 MNHEY and CDR2 SMNVEV (reference sequence). Trimming pared 6 bases from V and 5 bases from J, leaving 19 bases between. The CDR3 here is CASSNQQGIGTEAFF. The CDR3, as DNA: TGTGCCAGCAGCAATCAACAGGGAATAGGTACTGAAGCTTTCTTT.

This sequence joins TRBV21-1 and TRBJ2-7. TRBV21-1 is assigned pseudogene status. This CDR3 is built from 17 residues. The CDR3 loop reads CASSRPPPGGYSYEQYF. CDR3 coding DNA: TGTGCCAGCAGCAGACCACCACCGGGCGGTTACTCCTACGAGCAGTACTTC.

This clone was seen only a few times. The J gene is TRBJ2-7, the V gene TRBV2, with D perhaps TRBD1 (6 bases). There are 13 residues in the CDR3. Per the germline V gene, CDR1 is SNHLY and CDR2 is FYNNEI. V was shortened by 7 bases and J by 3 bases, with 13 bases between the two germline ends. The CDR3 sequence is CASKVEGVYEQYF. The CDR3 nucleotides are TGTGCCAGCAAGGTTGAGGGGGTCTACGAGCAGTACTTC.

V and J are TRBV11-2 and TRBJ2-3; D is unresolved. Germline values: CDR1 SGHAT, CDR2 FQNNGV. The CDR3 consists of 13 residues. Trimming cost V 5 bases and J 1 base, with 7 bases left between them. The CDR3 spells CASSPDGTDTQYF. The CDR3 DNA reads TGTGCCAGCAGCCCCGACGGCACAGATACGCAGTATTTT.

The genes are TRBV19 and TRBJ2-3; no clear D gene. Germline-derived CDR1 and CDR2 are LNHDA and SQIVND (reference sequence). V was pared by 5 bases and J by 2 bases, with 14 bases between. The CDR3 consists of 15 residues. Written as DNA, the CDR3 is TGTGCCAGTAGTCCCAGACTGGAAATCACAGATACGCAGTATTTT. This gives the protein CASSPRLEITDTQYF.

The gene calls are TRBV21-1 and TRBJ2-1; the table's TRBD2 call for D was not verified on the DNA. TRBV21-1 is a pseudogene. The length of the CDR3 is 17 residues. This chain's CDR3 is CASTPASGIDAYNEQFF. DNA of the CDR3: TGCGCCAGCACCCCAGCTAGCGGGATAGACGCCTACAATGAGCAGTTCTTC.

As for this clone: A much larger clone differs by one base, so this may be a read error. In DNA form, the CDR3 reads TGTGCCGGCAGGGCAGGGGGCAGCAATGAAAAACTGTTTTTT. Protein: CAGRAGGSNEKLFF. The chain joins TRBV2 to TRBJ1-4; 8 nucleotides agree with TRBD1. The CDR3 length is 14 residues. Germline V lookup: CDR1 SNHLY, CDR2 FYNNEI.

This clone occurred once. The J gene is TRBJ2-1, the V gene TRBV29-1; 8 nucleotides agree with TRBD1. Trimming took 2 bases from V and 4 from J; bases not matched to a gene: 10. The germline gives CDR1 SQVTM, CDR2 ANQGSEA. This CDR3 comprises 16 residues. This CDR3 reads CSVELGQGASYNEQFF. CDR3 DNA sequence: TGCAGCGTTGAACTGGGCCAGGGGGCTTCTTACAATGAGCAGTTCTTC.

This clone came up many times. The V call is TRBV29-1, the J call TRBJ2-3; 8 nucleotides line up with TRBD2. Trimming at V came to 6 bases and at J to 0 bases, leaving 2 bases not matched to a gene. The CDR3 totals 13 residues. CDR1 SQVTM and CDR2 ANQGSEA come from the germline V gene. CDR3 nucleotides: TGCAGCGTCGTAGCGGGAAGCACAGATACGCAGTATTTT. Amino acid sequence: CSVVAGSTDTQYF.

A note on this clone: This likely reflects a read error, since a far larger clone is one base away. J is TRBJ2-2 and V is TRBV30; D perhaps matches TRBD2 (5 bases). The CDR3 consists of 17 residues. Germline assignment: CDR1 GTSNPN and CDR2 SVGIG (reference sequence). The chain's CDR3 is CARGLPAGRANTGELVF. The CDR3 nucleotides are TGTGCCCGGGGATTACCCGCCGGGCGGGCGAACACCGGGGAGCTGGTTTTT.

This clone came up once. The J gene is TRBJ1-1, the V gene TRBV10-2, with 9 bases fitting TRBD1. CDR1 is WSHSY, CDR2 SAAADI, per germline. V lost 8 bases and J lost 0; bases outside the gene matches: 1. This CDR3 is 13 amino acids long. CDR3 amino acids: CASGQGMNTEAFF. The CDR3 DNA reads TGCGCCAGCGGACAGGGGATGAACACTGAAGCTTTCTTT.

This clone turned up a few times. The chain's CDR3 is CASSRGLGAGELFF. In DNA form, the CDR3 reads TGTGCCAGCAGCCGCGGACTAGGAGCCGGGGAGCTGTTTTTT. The chain carries TRBV7-2 and TRBJ2-2; 7 bases fit TRBD2. CDR3 size: 14 residues. Germline V gives CDR1 SGHTA, CDR2 FQGNSA. The ends lost 5 bases at V and 6 bases at J; junction bases unmatched: 6.

The CDR3 spells CASSEDTSSGNTIYF. The DNA for the CDR3 is TGTGCCAGCAGTGAAGACACGAGCTCTGGAAACACCATATATTTT. V and J are TRBV2 and TRBJ1-3, with no clear D. The germline gives CDR1 SNHLY, CDR2 FYNNEI. The CDR3 sequence is 15 residues long. V lost 1 base to trimming and J lost 0 bases, with 7 bases between them.

This clone was seen repeatedly, ten times or more. This chain links TRBV11-2 with TRBJ1-1; D possibly corresponds to TRBD1 (5 bases). CDR1 and CDR2 from the germline V gene are SGHAT and FQNNGV. The CDR3 spans 15 residues. The ends were cut back, 0 bases at V and 3 bases at J, with 11 bases in the middle. CDR3 in DNA: TGTGCCAGCAGCTTAGATCGGCAGGGTGACACTGAAGCTTTCTTT. Its translation: CASSLDRQGDTEAFF.

This clone turned up a few times. The chain combines TRBV4-1 with TRBJ1-4; a weak D match, TRBD1 (5 bases). The CDR3 runs 19 residues. Germline CDR1 reads MGHRA; CDR2 reads YSYEKL. The V end lost 1 base, the J end lost 8 bases, and 26 bases lay between the germline ends. The CDR3 region has the DNA TGCGCCAGCAGCCAAGTGTCGTCGGGACCTCCGAGCCTCAGGGAAAAACTGTTTTTT. Translation gives CASSQVSSGPPSLREKLFF.

V and J are TRBV4-3 and TRBJ2-4, with D possibly TRBD1 on 6 matching bases. The V gene lost 0 bases and the J gene lost 0 bases, with 15 bases spanning the gap. The CDR3 runs 18 residues. CDR1 is LGHNA and CDR2 is YSLEER in the germline V gene. CDR3 sequence reads: CASSQENQQGLAKNIQYF. The CDR3 nucleotides are TGCGCCAGCAGCCAAGAGAACCAACAGGGTCTAGCCAAAAACATTCAGTACTTC.

This clone was observed a few times. The gene calls are TRBV20-1 and TRBJ2-1; D unclear. Trimming cost V 6 bases and J 9 bases, with 9 bases left between them. This CDR3 has 10 residues. Per germline, CDR1 DFQATT and CDR2 SNEGSKA (reference sequence). CDR3 nucleotides: TGCAGTGCCCCGCTGCGTGAGCAGTTCTTC. Translation gives CSAPLREQFF.

About this clone: A far more abundant clone sits one base away, making this likely a read error. The chain carries TRBV4-3 and TRBJ1-5; the D is unclear. This CDR3 has 16 residues. The germline CDR1 and CDR2 sequences are LGHNA and YSLEER. The ends were cut back, 0 bases at V and 5 bases at J, with 14 bases in the middle. CDR3 bases: TGCGCCAGCAGCCAAGATTCGAGACGGGGTTATCAGCCCCAGCATTTT. It encodes CASSQDSRRGYQPQHF.

The chain recombines TRBV7-2 with TRBJ2-3; D is uncertain. CDR3 length: 15 amino acids. With 1 base removed from V and 5 bases from J, the gap between germline ends came to 13 bases. The germline CDR1 and CDR2 sequences are SGHTA and FQGNSA. CDR3 DNA sequence: TGTGCCAGCAGCTTAGGGTCCCCCGACGGAGATACGCAGTATTTT. Protein: CASSLGSPDGDTQYF.

The J gene is TRBJ2-1, the V gene TRBV19; 10 nucleotides agree with TRBD2. The trim removed 4 bases at V and 9 bases at J, leaving 3 bases unmatched. Germline V gene lookup returns CDR1 LNHDA and CDR2 SQIVND (reference sequence). The CDR3 has 13 amino acids. This CDR3 reads CASSTRTSGEQFF. In DNA, the CDR3 is TGTGCCAGTAGTACCCGGACTAGCGGTGAGCAGTTCTTC.

The gene calls are TRBV2 and TRBJ1-1; D unresolved. CDR3 length: 13 residues. Looked up from germline, CDR1 is SNHLY and CDR2 is FYNNEI. Trimming cost V 3 bases and J 6 bases, with 11 bases left between them. DNA for the CDR3: TGTGCCAGCAGTGATCGGGGTATCGCTGAAGCTTTCTTT. Its protein is CASSDRGIAEAFF.

The V gene is TRBV2, the J gene TRBJ2-4, with TRBD1 matching 9 bases. The CDR3 is made up of 14 amino acids. The germline gives CDR1 SNHLY, CDR2 FYNNEI. J gave up 5 bases and V 7 bases, and 6 bases lay outside the gene matches. Here the CDR3 reads CASTQGQGQNIQYF. The CDR3 nucleotides are TGTGCCAGCACCCAGGGACAGGGACAAAACATTCAGTACTTC.

This clone was detected only once. A far larger clone is one base from this, pointing to a likely read error. This specimen includes other DNA sequences encoding the same CDR3. The J gene is TRBJ2-3, the V gene TRBV23-1; no clear D gene. TRBV23-1 is flagged as an ORF with uncertain function. This CDR3 is built from 12 residues. The V end was cut by 4 bases, the J end by 5 bases, with 7 bases between. DNA for the CDR3: TGCGCCAGCAGTCTTGGAGTAGATACGCAGTATTTT. This codes for CASSLGVDTQYF.